The present TCR beta chain was sequenced within a study of T cells after yellow fever vaccination. Study-wide points: Of the clonotypes, a small share occurred in both CD4 and CD8 compartments. The bulk population could contribute abundant contaminating clonotypes to FACS-sorted repertoires. Most clones from primary vaccination were detected again post-booster (about 95% CD4, about 85% CD8). It was a weaker secondary response, yet one that peaked faster, at day 5 versus 15.

V dropped 4 bases and J dropped 0; count of bases not matched to a gene: 5. The germline CDR1 and CDR2 sequences are SGHRS and YFSETQ. The CDR3 contains 16 residues. TCRdb re-derived calls from the 5' RACE reads in MiXCR, one entry per CDR3 protein. Among under 300,000 distinct CDR3 sequences listed, less than 9% were seen once. In its sample, this clonotype was seen many times. No antigen is known for it. Sample: CD4+ T cells sorted from PBMCs, taken 15 days after the yellow fever booster vaccination. The receptor's source is a man aged 25 to 40 who received the YFV17D yellow fever vaccine. This chain connects TRBV5-1 to TRBJ2-2, with 8 bases aligning to TRBD1. The DNA for the CDR3 is TGCGCCAGCAGCGGAGCAGGGGGCACGAACACCGGGGAGCTGTTTTTT. Protein product: CASSGAGGTNTGELFF.